The 11 T cell receptor beta chains below all came from one sample that was sequenced in a study of T cell clones after liver transplantation. Here immunoSEQ multiplex PCR was the method, and the copy in TCRdb shows in-frame clones only, minus some. Here the sample spans about 18,000 clones, around nine tenths being singletons. Sequenced material: CD8+ T cells from blood, taken before liver transplant. These receptors came from a human donor who received a liver transplant.

The chain couples TRBV10-1 to TRBJ2-3, with a tentative D call TRBD2 (5 bases). V lost 0 bases and J lost 0, with 7 bases in between. The CDR3 runs to 15 residues. Germline CDR1 is WNHNN and CDR2 is SYGVQD (reference sequence). The CDR3 DNA is TGCGCCAGCAGTGAGTCTCGACTAAGCACAGATACGCAGTATTTT. Translating gives CASSESRLSTDTQYF.

This chain links TRBV5-1 with TRBJ2-2; D gene unclear. The CDR3 totals 15 residues. V lost 2 bases and J 1 base, leaving 9 bases between the germline ends. Germline CDR1 SGHRS, CDR2 YFSETQ. The CDR3 DNA reads TGCGCCAGCAGCTTATTTAGGGAGAACACCGGGGAGCTGTTTTTT. It encodes CASSLFRENTGELFF.

As to this clone: Germline is not matched at one junction end, which may reflect a read error. CDR3 protein: CASRTGENTEVFF. The CDR3 DNA is TGTGCCAGCAGGACAGGGGAGAACACTGAAGTTTTCTTT. V gene TRBV7-9 combines with J gene TRBJ1-1, with 8 bases aligning to TRBD1. Germline CDR1 SEHNR, CDR2 FQNEAQ (reference sequence). The CDR3 is 13 residues long.

The rearrangement joins TRBV6-1 to TRBJ1-1, with D possibly TRBD1 on 5 matching bases. This CDR3 contains 14 residues. The ends were cut back, 6 bases at V and 5 bases at J, with 16 bases in the middle. The V gene's germline CDR1 is MNHNS and CDR2 SASEGT. The CDR3 DNA reads as TGTGCCAGCAGCCGTCAGGGAAGTCGAACTGAAGCTTTCTTT. Its protein is CASSRQGSRTEAFF.

The rearrangement joins TRBV28 to TRBJ2-7; TRBD2 matches at 9 bases. V lost 1 base and J lost 7; bases outside the gene matches: 8. The CDR3 extends over 15 amino acids. Germline V gene data show CDR1 as MDHEN and CDR2 as SYDVKM. The CDR3: CASSLLREGLHEQYF. The CDR3 DNA sequence: TGTGCCAGCAGTTTATTGCGGGAGGGCCTCCATGAGCAGTACTTC.

In this sample, this clone turned up once. The rearrangement links TRBV4-3 to TRBJ1-2, with no clear D. The germline gives CDR1 LGHNA, CDR2 YSLEER. CDR3 length equals 15 residues. The germline V and J ends were trimmed by 2 bases and 7 bases, with 17 bases remaining between them. In DNA, the CDR3 is TGCGCCAGCAGCCAACTCCAACGGACCGACCGTGGCTACACCTTC. Translation gives CASSQLQRTDRGYTF.

V and J are TRBV20-1 and TRBJ1-3; D ambiguous. This CDR3 has 11 residues. Germline V CDR1 and CDR2: DFQATT, SNEGSKA (reference sequence). Between the trimmed V and J ends, which lost 6 bases and 4 bases, there was a span of 7 bases. The CDR3 here is CSAPRGNTIYF. CDR3 nucleotide sequence: TGCAGTGCCCCCCGCGGAAACACCATATATTTT.

The chain uses TRBV5-1 and TRBJ2-7; weak D call: TRBD1 (5 bases). Deletions cut 4 bases from V and 2 bases from J, with 13 bases between. Germline-derived CDR1 and CDR2 are SGHRS and YFSETQ. This CDR3 is built from 14 residues. CDR3 DNA sequence: TGCGCCAGCAGCCTCGTGACAGAGGCCTACGAGCAGTACTTC. The encoded protein is CASSLVTEAYEQYF.

V usage is TRBV2 and J usage is TRBJ1-1; 12 bases fit TRBD1. J lost 4 bases, V lost 6 bases, and 3 bases had no gene match. The CDR3 extends over 14 amino acids. Germline CDR1 and CDR2: SNHLY and FYNNEI. The CDR3 DNA sequence: TGTGCCAGCAGGGCGGGACAGGGGGCCACTGAAGCTTTCTTT. Translation: CASRAGQGATEAFF.

This chain uses TRBV7-8 with TRBJ2-3, with D uncertain. The germline V gene has CDR1 SGHVS and CDR2 FQNEAQ. The CDR3 consists of 16 residues. Trimming pared 1 base from V and 2 bases from J, leaving 13 bases between. CDR3 bases: TGTGCCAGCAGCTTAGTAAGGGCACCCACCACAGATACGCAGTATTTT. Encoded protein: CASSLVRAPTTDTQYF.

This chain joins TRBV28 and TRBJ1-5, with D perhaps matching TRBD1 (6 bases). The CDR3 is made up of 15 amino acids. Germline CDR1 is MDHEN and CDR2 is SYDVKM. Trimming shortened V by 5 bases and J by 5 bases, and 16 bases separated the two germline ends. In DNA form, the CDR3 reads TGTGCCAGCAGTCAACGGGGGGGCGCCTATCAGCCCCAGCATTTT. It translates to CASSQRGGAYQPQHF.